These 20 T cell receptor beta chains came from one sample sequenced in a study of cytomegalovirus exposure and HLA in healthy donors. The PCR used 60 Vbeta and 13 Jbeta primers. The method was immunoSEQ multiplex PCR; TCRdb's version includes in-frame clones alone and lacks a portion of them. The sample lists 120,000 to 150,000 clones; roughly 80% were seen once. The sequenced sample was PBMCs. These receptor sequences come from a man aged 35 to 55 in good health and CMV-seropositive.

The chain combines TRBV5-1 with TRBJ2-1; perhaps TRBD1 as D (5 bases). V lost 1 base and J lost 3, with 11 bases in between. The CDR3 totals 15 residues. The germline V gene encodes CDR1 SGHRS and CDR2 YFSETQ. DNA of the CDR3: TGCGCCAGCAGCTTGCAAGGGGTCGGCTACAATGAGCAGTTCTTC. Protein product: CASSLQGVGYNEQFF. The whole variable domain, remainder taken from reference TRBV5-1 and TRBJ2-1, is KAGVTQTPRYLIKTRGQQVTLSCSPISGHRSVSWYQQTPGQGLQFLFEYFSETQRNKGNFPGRFSGRQFSNSRSEMNVSTLELGDSALYLCASSLQGVGYNEQFFGPGTRLTVL.

The gene calls are TRBV25-1 and TRBJ2-1; 7 nucleotides align to TRBD1. V shed 8 bases and J 7 bases; nucleotides not matched to a gene: 20. CDR1 and CDR2 from the germline V gene are MGHDK and SYGVNS. The CDR3 loop spans 17 amino acids. The CDR3 protein is CASASRAGQYRGNEQFF. The DNA for the CDR3 is TGTGCCAGCGCTAGTCGGGCAGGCCAATACAGGGGAAATGAGCAGTTCTTC. Supplemented by reference TRBV25-1 and TRBJ2-1, the full variable domain reads EADIYQTPRYLVIGTGKKITLECSQTMGHDKMYWYQQDPGMELHLIHYSYGVNSTEKGDLSSESTVSRIRTEHFPLTLESARPSHTSQYLCASASRAGQYRGNEQFFGPGTRLTVL.

This clone appeared a few times. Different DNA sequences within this sample yield the same CDR3. The chain recombines TRBV5-8 with TRBJ1-5; D call uncertain. With 2 bases removed from V and 3 bases from J, the gap between germline ends came to 3 bases. The CDR3 covers 12 residues. CDR1 and CDR2 (germline): SGHTS, YDEGEE. CDR3 coding DNA: TGTGCCAGCAGCTTTTACAATCAGCCCCAGCATTTT. The encoded protein is CASSFYNQPQHF.

The chain uses TRBV5-5 and TRBJ1-5, with D maybe TRBD1 (6 bases). Trimming shortened V by 4 bases and J by 9 bases, and 17 bases separated the two germline ends. Germline loops: CDR1 SGHKS, CDR2 YYEKEE (reference sequence). This CDR3 region has 14 residues. CDR3 loop: CASSPDRSRGPQHF. The CDR3 DNA reads TGTGCCAGCAGCCCAGACAGGTCCAGGGGGCCCCAGCATTTT.

The chain employs TRBV5-1 and TRBJ2-5, with D tentatively TRBD2 (5 bases). V dropped 0 bases and J dropped 1 base, with 10 bases sitting between them. Germline-derived CDR1 and CDR2 are SGHRS and YFSETQ. The CDR3 spans 15 residues. In nucleotides, the CDR3 is TGCGCCAGCAGCTTGGGGGTCGGGGTCCAAGAGACCCAGTACTTC. Residues: CASSLGVGVQETQYF.

J is TRBJ2-5 and V is TRBV5-1; 7 nucleotides agree with TRBD1. The V gene's germline CDR1 is SGHRS and CDR2 YFSETQ. Trimming took 2 bases from V and 11 from J; bases not matched to a gene: 9. This CDR3 region has 13 residues. The CDR3 spells CASSFSTGEEQYF. DNA of the CDR3: TGCGCCAGCAGCTTTTCTACAGGGGAAGAGCAGTACTTC.

V is TRBV27 and J is TRBJ2-3; 7 nucleotides line up with TRBD2. The CDR3 extends over 14 amino acids. V lost 1 base to trimming and J lost 5 bases; unmatched junction nucleotides: 3. CDR1 and CDR2 (germline): MNHEY, SMNVEV (reference sequence). The CDR3 sequence is CASSLLASGDTQYF. CDR3 bases: TGTGCCAGCAGTTTATTGGCTAGCGGAGATACGCAGTATTTT.

This chain uses TRBV18 with TRBJ2-7, with D tentatively TRBD2 (6 bases). Germline V lookup: CDR1 KGHSH, CDR2 LQKENI. The CDR3 has 16 residues. Between the trimmed V and J ends, which lost 0 bases and 0 bases, there was a span of 12 bases. This chain's CDR3 is CASSPPRRGTSYEQYF. The CDR3 nucleotides are TGTGCCAGCTCACCACCGAGGAGGGGTACCTCCTACGAGCAGTACTTC.

This clone was counted only a few times. The chain carries TRBV5-3 and TRBJ1-1; 7 bases align to TRBD1. TRBV5-3 is recorded as an ORF, its role being uncertain. The V and J ends lost 9 bases and 12 bases, in that order; junction bases with no gene match: 5. This CDR3 has 9 amino acids. The CDR3: CATRGVSFF. CDR3 in DNA: TGTGCCACCAGGGGGGTCTCTTTCTTT.

The chain carries TRBV11-1 and TRBJ2-7; 12 nucleotides align to TRBD2. The CDR3 sequence is 16 residues long. The germline V gene has CDR1 SGHAT and CDR2 FQDESV (reference sequence). The junction had 4 bases not matched to a gene; V was cut back by 1 base and J by 3 bases. This chain's CDR3 is CASSLGSSGRVYEQYF. The DNA for the CDR3 is TGTGCCAGCAGCTTAGGGTCTAGCGGGAGGGTCTACGAGCAGTACTTC.

Only a few counts were recorded for this clone. V is TRBV19 and J is TRBJ2-1, with 7 positions matching TRBD2. In germline, CDR1 is LNHDA, CDR2 SQIVND (reference sequence). CDR3 length: 15 residues. The trim removed 2 bases at V and 1 base at J, leaving 2 bases unmatched. CDR3 nucleotide sequence: TGTGCCAGTAGTATATCCGGGGGGTCCTACAATGAGCAGTTCTTC. This sequence encodes CASSISGGSYNEQFF.

This clone came up once. The rearrangement uses TRBV28 and TRBJ2-4, with TRBD2 as a possible D gene (6 bases). The V gene's germline CDR1 is MDHEN and CDR2 SYDVKM. This CDR3 region has 15 residues. The V end was cut by 2 bases, the J end by 7 bases, with 15 bases between. CDR3 nucleotide sequence: TGTGCCAGCAGTTTAGGGGGGACTCCTGGGAACATTCAGTACTTC. It translates to CASSLGGTPGNIQYF.

The chain is built from TRBV6-1 and TRBJ2-7; 8 bases align to TRBD1. Germline CDR1 MNHNS, CDR2 SASEGT. The CDR3 has 14 residues. The V segment lost 3 bases and the J segment 7 bases; nucleotides outside the gene matches: 8. The chain's CDR3 is CASSDGQGWGEQYF. CDR3 nucleotide sequence: TGTGCCAGCAGTGACGGACAGGGATGGGGGGAGCAGTACTTC.

The V gene is TRBV21-1, the J gene TRBJ2-4; whether TRBD2, the table's D call, matches the DNA was not checked. TRBV21-1 is reported as a pseudogene. There are 12 residues in the CDR3. The chain's CDR3 is CASSIRLFSGYF. As DNA, the CDR3 is TGTGCCAGCAGCATAAGACTCTTTTCCGGGTACTTC.

V is TRBV9 and J is TRBJ1-2, with 7 positions matching TRBD1. The CDR3 loop spans 13 amino acids. From germline, CDR1 is SGDLS and CDR2 YYNGEE. V was clipped by 3 bases and J by 7 bases; unmatched bases: 6. The CDR3 reads CASSAQGGGGYTF. The CDR3 nucleotides read TGTGCCAGCAGCGCCCAGGGGGGTGGTGGCTACACCTTC.

This clone appeared a few times. The chain recombines TRBV28 with TRBJ2-7; D is possibly TRBD2 (6 bases). The germline V and J ends were trimmed by 7 bases and 0 bases, with 13 bases remaining between them. The CDR3 extends over 14 amino acids. Germline V gives CDR1 MDHEN, CDR2 SYDVKM. CDR3 DNA: TGTGCCAGCACCAATACTAGCATCTCCTACGAGCAGTACTTC. This translates into CASTNTSISYEQYF.

V usage is TRBV19 and J usage is TRBJ2-1; D ambiguous. CDR3 length: 15 amino acids. Trimming stripped 0 bases from V and 8 bases from J, with 14 bases between. Germline CDR1 LNHDA, CDR2 SQIVND (reference sequence). The CDR3 loop is CASSIDARSGDEQFF. The CDR3 coding sequence is TGTGCCAGTAGTATAGATGCCAGATCGGGTGATGAGCAGTTCTTC.

The rearrangement uses TRBV7-2 and TRBJ1-2, with a possible D match to TRBD1 (6 bases). The CDR3 is 14 amino acids. CDR1 and CDR2 (germline): SGHTA, FQGNSA. V was clipped by 11 bases and J by 1 base, with 17 bases between them. The CDR3 loop reads CAGTTGSLNYGYTF. DNA for the CDR3: TGTGCCGGCACGACAGGCTCTCTTAACTATGGCTACACCTTC.

The gene calls are TRBV6-1 and TRBJ1-1; D is ambiguous. Germline-derived CDR1 and CDR2 are MNHNS and SASEGT. The CDR3 consists of 13 residues. V lost 7 bases and J lost 4, with 13 bases in between. The CDR3 spells CASTPSRGTEAFF. The DNA of the CDR3 is TGTGCCAGCACCCCGTCCCGGGGCACTGAAGCTTTCTTT.

In DNA form, the CDR3 reads TGTGCCAGCGGGGGGGCGCGGACTGAAGCTTTCTTT. Its translation is CASGGARTEAFF. The chain is built from TRBV6-1 and TRBJ1-1; D perhaps matches TRBD1 (6 bases). Germline V CDR1 and CDR2: MNHNS, SASEGT. The CDR3 extends over 12 amino acids. V dropped 8 bases and J dropped 5 bases, with 12 bases sitting between them.